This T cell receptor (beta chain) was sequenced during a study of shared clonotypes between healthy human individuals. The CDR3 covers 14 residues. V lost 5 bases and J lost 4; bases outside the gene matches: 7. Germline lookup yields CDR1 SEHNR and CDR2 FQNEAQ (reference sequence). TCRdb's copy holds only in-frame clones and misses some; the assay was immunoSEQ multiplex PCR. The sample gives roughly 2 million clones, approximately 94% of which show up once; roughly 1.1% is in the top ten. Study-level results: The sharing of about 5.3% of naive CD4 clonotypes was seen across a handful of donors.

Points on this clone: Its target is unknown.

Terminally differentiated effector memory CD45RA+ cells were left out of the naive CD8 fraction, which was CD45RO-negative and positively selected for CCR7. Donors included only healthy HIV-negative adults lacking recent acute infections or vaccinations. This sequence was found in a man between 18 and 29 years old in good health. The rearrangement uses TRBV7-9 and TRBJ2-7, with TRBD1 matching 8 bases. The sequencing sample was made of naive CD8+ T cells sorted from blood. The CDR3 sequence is CASSATGAKYEQYF. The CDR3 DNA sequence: TGTGCCAGCAGCGCGACAGGGGCGAAATACGAGCAGTACTTC.